A selection of T cell receptor beta chains follows, all from one sample in a study of blood T cell repertoires in COVID-19. TCRdb's table, derived via immunoSEQ multiplex PCR, lists solely in-frame clones and lacks some. This table has roughly 250,000 clones, around nine tenths appearing once. The specimen was peripheral blood. Source of these receptors: a woman aged 35 to 49 who had recovered from COVID-19. CDR3s include the opening cysteine and the closing phenylalanine or tryptophan. Each record gives: clone size, D gene, V gene, J gene, CDR3 DNA, CDR3 protein. D genes are given only for firm matches. Part of the rows lack a size; the others show once, few, many or a class for expanded clones.

abundance: .
d_gene: .
v_gene: TRBV28
j_gene: TRBJ1-2
CDR3nt: TGTGCCAGCAGTCCGACTCTAGAGGGTGGCTACACCTTC
CDR3aa: CASSPTLEGGYTF

abundance: once
d_gene: TRBD2
v_gene: TRBV28
j_gene: TRBJ2-1
CDR3nt: TGTGCCAGCAGTTTATACCCGGGACTAGAATTCGGGCAGTTCTTC
CDR3aa: CASSLYPGLEFGQFF

abundance: .
d_gene: TRBD1
v_gene: TRBV24-1
j_gene: TRBJ2-2
CDR3nt: TGTGCCACCAGTGATTGGACGGAACAGGGGGCGGACACCGGGGAGCTGTTTTTT
CDR3aa: CATSDWTEQGADTGELFF

abundance: once
d_gene: .
v_gene: TRBV30
j_gene: TRBJ1-2
CDR3nt: TGTGCCTGGAGTGTACGACGGAGGGGAGGCGGCTACACCTTC
CDR3aa: CAWSVRRRGGGYTF

abundance: .
d_gene: TRBD1
v_gene: TRBV6-5
j_gene: TRBJ2-7
CDR3nt: TGTGCCAGCAGCCTCTCAGGGGGAAGGTTATACGAGCAGTACTTC
CDR3aa: CASSLSGGRLYEQYF

abundance: .
d_gene: TRBD1
v_gene: TRBV6-5
j_gene: TRBJ2-5
CDR3nt: TGTGCCAGCAGGGGACAGGGGAAAGAGACCCAGTACTTC
CDR3aa: CASRGQGKETQYF

abundance: .
d_gene: .
v_gene: TRBV30
j_gene: TRBJ1-2
CDR3nt: TGTGCCTGGAGTGTAAGGGGCCGCTATGGCTACACCTTC
CDR3aa: CAWSVRGRYGYTF

abundance: .
d_gene: .
v_gene: TRBV10-3
j_gene: TRBJ1-2
CDR3nt: TGTGCCATCAGTGAGTCTAGCACGGACAGCGATGGCTACACCTTC
CDR3aa: CAISESSTDSDGYTF

abundance: .
d_gene: TRBD1
v_gene: TRBV19
j_gene: TRBJ1-6
CDR3nt: TGTGCCAGTAGTATGAGGACACAGGGGAGCTCCTATAATTCACCCCTCCACTTT
CDR3aa: CASSMRTQGSSYNSPLHF

abundance: .
d_gene: .
v_gene: TRBV28
j_gene: TRBJ2-1
CDR3nt: TGTGCCAGCACCAGGGCGCAGAACTACAATGAGCAGTTCTTC
CDR3aa: CASTRAQNYNEQFF

abundance: .
d_gene: TRBD2
v_gene: TRBV30
j_gene: TRBJ2-1
CDR3nt: TGTGCCTGGAGTGTCCCAGCGGGGGTATACAATGAGCAGTTCTTC
CDR3aa: CAWSVPAGVYNEQFF

abundance: once
d_gene: TRBD2
v_gene: TRBV6-2/TRBV6-3
j_gene: TRBJ2-5
CDR3nt: TGTGCCAGCAGTCACGGGGGGGCGGAGACCCAGTACTTC
CDR3aa: CASSHGGAETQYF

abundance: .
d_gene: .
v_gene: TRBV3-1/TRBV3-2
j_gene: TRBJ1-3
CDR3nt: TGTGCCAGCAGTCAAGGCAGGGGCGGATCTGGAAACACCATATATTTT
CDR3aa: CASSQGRGGSGNTIYF

abundance: .
d_gene: TRBD2
v_gene: TRBV7-6
j_gene: TRBJ2-7
CDR3nt: TGTGCCAGCAGTCGAAGCGGGGGGCTTCCCTACGAGCAGTACTTC
CDR3aa: CASSRSGGLPYEQYF

abundance: .
d_gene: TRBD2
v_gene: TRBV6-2/TRBV6-3
j_gene: TRBJ2-7
CDR3nt: TGTGCCAGCAGTTACTCGATAGACCTAGCGGGAATCTCCTACGAGCAGTACTTC
CDR3aa: CASSYSIDLAGISYEQYF

abundance: .
d_gene: .
v_gene: TRBV4-1
j_gene: TRBJ2-3
CDR3nt: TGCGCCAGCAGCCAAGCAGGGGCCGGTACGCAGTATTTT
CDR3aa: CASSQAGAGTQYF

abundance: .
d_gene: .
v_gene: TRBV27
j_gene: TRBJ2-3
CDR3nt: TGTGCCAGCCAACCAGGGACATTCACAGATACGCAGTATTTT
CDR3aa: CASQPGTFTDTQYF

abundance: .
d_gene: .
v_gene: TRBV7-5
j_gene: TRBJ1-6
CDR3nt: TGTGCCAGAAGCTTATTTTCCGGACAGGGCCCAGACCCCCTCCACTTT
CDR3aa: CARSLFSGQGPDPLHF

abundance: .
d_gene: TRBD1
v_gene: TRBV4-3
j_gene: TRBJ1-2
CDR3nt: TGCGCCAGCAGCCAAGACCGGGACAGAAACTATGGCTACACCTTC
CDR3aa: CASSQDRDRNYGYTF

abundance: .
d_gene: .
v_gene: TRBV30
j_gene: TRBJ1-5
CDR3nt: TGTGCCTGGGGAGGGAGGGGTAATCAGCCCCAGCATTTT
CDR3aa: CAWGGRGNQPQHF

abundance: .
d_gene: .
v_gene: TRBV20-1
j_gene: TRBJ2-5
CDR3nt: TGCAGTGCTAGTTTACTAGTGGGAGAGACCCAGTACTTC
CDR3aa: CSASLLVGETQYF

abundance: .
d_gene: TRBD1
v_gene: TRBV2
j_gene: TRBJ2-2
CDR3nt: TGTGCCAGCAGTGCAGGGGGTGGTAACACCGGGGAGCTGTTTTTT
CDR3aa: CASSAGGGNTGELFF

abundance: .
d_gene: .
v_gene: TRBV7-2
j_gene: TRBJ2-2
CDR3nt: TGTGCCAGCAGCCCTCGGGCTAGCCGGAGCACCGGGGAGCTGTTTTTT
CDR3aa: CASSPRASRSTGELFF

abundance: .
d_gene: TRBD1
v_gene: TRBV28
j_gene: TRBJ2-4
CDR3nt: TGTGCCAGCCACTCCGGACAGGGGGCGGACATTCAGTACTTC
CDR3aa: CASHSGQGADIQYF

abundance: .
d_gene: TRBD2
v_gene: TRBV5-1
j_gene: TRBJ2-5
CDR3nt: TGCGCCAGCAGCTCCCCTTCAGCGGGACAAGAGACCCAGTACTTC
CDR3aa: CASSSPSAGQETQYF

abundance: .
d_gene: .
v_gene: TRBV11-3
j_gene: TRBJ2-7
CDR3nt: TGTGCCAGCAGCCCAACCCCTACAGGGATCAGCGAGCAGTACTTC
CDR3aa: CASSPTPTGISEQYF

abundance: .
d_gene: .
v_gene: TRBV13
j_gene: TRBJ2-5
CDR3nt: TGTGCCAGCAGCTTAAGTCCAGACCAAGAGACCCAGTACTTC
CDR3aa: CASSLSPDQETQYF

abundance: .
d_gene: .
v_gene: TRBV9
j_gene: TRBJ2-7
CDR3nt: TGTGCCAGCAGCACCGAGGGTACAGTCTACGAGCAGTACTTC
CDR3aa: CASSTEGTVYEQYF

abundance: once
d_gene: TRBD1
v_gene: TRBV6-2/TRBV6-3
j_gene: TRBJ2-6
CDR3nt: TGTGCCAGCAGTTATGCCGGGACAGTCTATTACTCTGGGGCCAACGTCCTGACTTTC
CDR3aa: CASSYAGTVYYSGANVLTF

abundance: .
d_gene: TRBD2
v_gene: TRBV9
j_gene: TRBJ2-5
CDR3nt: TGTGCCAGCAGCTCCGGACTAGCGGGGGGCCAAGAGACCCAGTACTTC
CDR3aa: CASSSGLAGGQETQYF

abundance: .
d_gene: .
v_gene: TRBV6-5
j_gene: TRBJ1-2
CDR3nt: TGTGCCAGCAGACCAGACAGGCAAACTAACTATGGCTACACCTTC
CDR3aa: CASRPDRQTNYGYTF

abundance: .
d_gene: .
v_gene: TRBV9
j_gene: TRBJ2-1
CDR3nt: TGTGCCAGCAGCGTAGGGGGGCCGGGCAATGAGCAGTTCTTC
CDR3aa: CASSVGGPGNEQFF

abundance: once
d_gene: TRBD1
v_gene: TRBV6-4
j_gene: TRBJ1-5
CDR3nt: TGTGCCAGCAGGAAAGACAGGGTCAATCAGCCCCAGCATTTT
CDR3aa: CASRKDRVNQPQHF

abundance: .
d_gene: .
v_gene: TRBV9
j_gene: TRBJ1-4
CDR3nt: TGTGCCAGCAGCCCCCGTTTGGGGGCAGGTAATGAAAAACTGTTTTTT
CDR3aa: CASSPRLGAGNEKLFF

abundance: once
d_gene: TRBD1
v_gene: TRBV9
j_gene: TRBJ1-5
CDR3nt: TGTGCCAGCAGCGCGGACAGGGGGCATCAGCCCCAGCATTTT
CDR3aa: CASSADRGHQPQHF

abundance: .
d_gene: .
v_gene: TRBV6-5
j_gene: TRBJ1-1
CDR3nt: TGTGCCAGCAGTTACGCCCGGCAGGGAACCACTGAAGCTTTCTTT
CDR3aa: CASSYARQGTTEAFF

abundance: .
d_gene: TRBD1
v_gene: TRBV30
j_gene: TRBJ1-2
CDR3nt: TGTGCCTGGAGCGTAGGGGGCGCGGAAAACTATGGCTACACCTTC
CDR3aa: CAWSVGGAENYGYTF

abundance: .
d_gene: .
v_gene: TRBV21-1
j_gene: TRBJ2-7
CDR3nt: TGTGCCACCCCTAAGGGGCGGAAGCATACCTACGAGCAGTACTTC
CDR3aa: CATPKGRKHTYEQYF

abundance: .
d_gene: .
v_gene: TRBV6-1
j_gene: TRBJ1-2
CDR3nt: TGTGCCAGCAGTGGATACCAAACAGGCGTTAACTATGGCTACACCTTC
CDR3aa: CASSGYQTGVNYGYTF

abundance: .
d_gene: TRBD1
v_gene: TRBV28
j_gene: TRBJ1-2
CDR3nt: TGTGCCAGCAGCAGGGTGGACAGGGGGTTTTATGGCTACACCTTC
CDR3aa: CASSRVDRGFYGYTF

abundance: .
d_gene: .
v_gene: TRBV18
j_gene: TRBJ2-1
CDR3nt: TGTGCCAGCTCACGCGTTGAAATAGCCGGCCCTTACAATGAGCAGTTCTTC
CDR3aa: CASSRVEIAGPYNEQFF

abundance: .
d_gene: TRBD1
v_gene: TRBV24-1
j_gene: TRBJ1-5
CDR3nt: TGTGCCACCAGTGATCGGACAGGGGGCTTAGGTCAGCCCCAGCATTTT
CDR3aa: CATSDRTGGLGQPQHF

abundance: .
d_gene: TRBD1
v_gene: TRBV20-1
j_gene: TRBJ1-2
CDR3nt: TGCAGCATCGACAGGGGTTATGGCTACACCTTC
CDR3aa: CSIDRGYGYTF

abundance: .
d_gene: TRBD1
v_gene: TRBV19
j_gene: TRBJ2-7
CDR3nt: TGTGCCAGTAGTTCGCGGCGGACAGGGGCCCAGTGGGAGCAGTACTTC
CDR3aa: CASSSRRTGAQWEQYF

abundance: .
d_gene: .
v_gene: TRBV29-1
j_gene: TRBJ2-1
CDR3nt: TGCAGCGTTGAAGATGTACGAGAATACGTTCCCTACAATGAGCAGTTCTTC
CDR3aa: CSVEDVREYVPYNEQFF

abundance: .
d_gene: .
v_gene: TRBV27
j_gene: TRBJ1-6
CDR3nt: TGTGCCAGCACCCTCCTGCGGGCTGGTTCACCCCTCCACTTT
CDR3aa: CASTLLRAGSPLHF

abundance: .
d_gene: .
v_gene: TRBV25-1
j_gene: TRBJ2-1
CDR3nt: TGTGCCAGCAGTGATACAGGGTTAGGCTACAATGAGCAGTTCTTC
CDR3aa: CASSDTGLGYNEQFF

abundance: .
d_gene: TRBD1
v_gene: TRBV5-1
j_gene: TRBJ1-3
CDR3nt: TGCGCCAGCAGCCCTACAGGGGCACGAGGAAACACCATATATTTT
CDR3aa: CASSPTGARGNTIYF

abundance: .
d_gene: TRBD1
v_gene: TRBV6-2/TRBV6-3
j_gene: TRBJ1-3
CDR3nt: TGTGCCAGCAGTTCCTTACGGGACGACAGGGGCTCTGGAAACACCATATATTTT
CDR3aa: CASSSLRDDRGSGNTIYF

abundance: .
d_gene: .
v_gene: TRBV30
j_gene: TRBJ2-5
CDR3nt: TGTGCCTGGGGCCAGGGAGGACTCCAAGAGACCCAGTACTTC
CDR3aa: CAWGQGGLQETQYF

abundance: once
d_gene: .
v_gene: TRBV25-1
j_gene: TRBJ1-2
CDR3nt: TGTGCCAGTAGGGGGATTAACTATGGCTACACCTTC
CDR3aa: CASRGINYGYTF

abundance: .
d_gene: TRBD1
v_gene: TRBV5-6
j_gene: TRBJ2-7
CDR3nt: TGTGCCAGCAGCTTAATCTCGGCAGGGGGCACCTACGAGCAGTACTTC
CDR3aa: CASSLISAGGTYEQYF

abundance: .
d_gene: .
v_gene: TRBV9
j_gene: TRBJ1-2
CDR3nt: TGTGCCAGCACCTTGACAGATAACTATGGCTACACCTTC
CDR3aa: CASTLTDNYGYTF

abundance: .
d_gene: TRBD2
v_gene: TRBV4-3
j_gene: TRBJ2-7
CDR3nt: TGCGCCAGCAGCCAAGGACTAGCCGCTTCCTACGAGCAGTACTTC
CDR3aa: CASSQGLAASYEQYF

abundance: .
d_gene: .
v_gene: TRBV5-4
j_gene: TRBJ2-5
CDR3nt: TGTGCCAGCAGCCAGACCAAGGGACTTGGGGGGAAAGAGACCCAGTACTTC
CDR3aa: CASSQTKGLGGKETQYF

abundance: .
d_gene: TRBD1
v_gene: TRBV12-3/TRBV12-4
j_gene: TRBJ1-1
CDR3nt: TGTGCCAGCAACAACAGGGGCACTGAAGCTTTCTTT
CDR3aa: CASNNRGTEAFF

abundance: medium-sized
d_gene: TRBD1
v_gene: TRBV11-2
j_gene: TRBJ1-6
CDR3nt: TGTGCCAGCAGCTTAGGGGGGACAGGGCCCTATAATTCACCCCTCCACTTT
CDR3aa: CASSLGGTGPYNSPLHF

abundance: .
d_gene: .
v_gene: TRBV27
j_gene: TRBJ2-7
CDR3nt: TGTGCCAGCAGTTTCGGAGGGCTCTACGAGCAGTACTTC
CDR3aa: CASSFGGLYEQYF

abundance: .
d_gene: TRBD1
v_gene: TRBV6-6
j_gene: TRBJ1-5
CDR3nt: TGTGCCAGCACCGTTGACAGGGGGAATCAGCCCCAGCATTTT
CDR3aa: CASTVDRGNQPQHF